A single sample gave rise to the 5 T cell receptor beta chains below, sequenced in a study of beta chain features in type 1 diabetes. Study-wide findings and caveats: All four CD4+ subsets of Type 1 diabetes patients contained TCRB CDR3s that were moderately but significantly shorter.

The antigens of these receptors remain unknown. The entirety of the isolated RNA underwent reverse transcription, so expressed TCRB transcripts were sequenced. TCRdb keeps only in-frame clones here, not all; method: immunoSEQ multiplex PCR. The sample holds 40,000 to 50,000 clones, 65% to 70% seen once. The sample was Tregs from blood. The origin of the receptors is a man between 25 and 39 years old with type 1 diabetes. Some clones in this sample may be carry-over from other donors' samples.

This clone showed up just once. The CDR3 region has the DNA TGTGCCAGCCGGGACAGGGGGGACGGCTACACCTTC. The encoded protein is CASRDRGDGYTF. The chain employs TRBV2 and TRBJ1-2; 11 bases line up with TRBD1. Looked up from germline, CDR1 is SNHLY and CDR2 is FYNNEI. The length of the CDR3 is 12 residues. The junction had 4 bases not matched to a gene; V was cut back by 8 bases and J by 8 bases.

The chain's CDR3 is CASSPGLPVTEAFF. The CDR3 bases are TGTGCCAGCTCCCCGGGACTCCCGGTTACTGAAGCTTTCTTT. The genes are TRBV18 and TRBJ1-1; tentative D call: TRBD1 (5 bases). CDR1 is KGHSH, CDR2 LQKENI, per germline. The CDR3 runs to 14 residues. V was pared by 6 bases and J by 5 bases, with 16 bases between.

The chain employs TRBV11-2 and TRBJ2-5, with TRBD1 matching over 9 bases. TRBJ2-7 explains the end of the DNA better; the J call may be wrong. This CDR3 has 15 amino acids. Germline CDR1 SGHAT, CDR2 FQNNGV. CDR3 loop: CASRLSPDRGYEQYF. DNA of the CDR3: TGTGCCAGCAGGCTTAGTCCTGACAGGGGGTACGAGCAGTACTTC.

The gene calls are TRBV6-5 and TRBJ1-5, with TRBD1 matching over 8 bases. Germline V lookup: CDR1 MNHEY, CDR2 SVGAGI. This CDR3 is built from 15 residues. The V segment lost 5 bases and the J segment 2 bases; nucleotides outside the gene matches: 5. CDR3 DNA: TGTGCCAGCAGTCCAGGGGGCCTTGGCAATCAGCCCCAGCATTTT. It translates to CASSPGGLGNQPQHF.

The CDR3 bases are TGCGCCAGCAGCTCCCGGGGGGCGGGAAACAATGAGCAGTTCTTC. This gives the protein CASSSRGAGNNEQFF. This chain joins TRBV5-1 and TRBJ2-1, with D tentatively TRBD2 (7 bases). Per germline, CDR1 SGHRS and CDR2 YFSETQ. The CDR3 spans 15 residues. Trimming removed 3 bases from V and 5 bases from J, with 15 bases in between.